These 7 T cell receptor beta chains originate from one sample sequenced in a study of PD-L1 blockade in urothelial cancer. The data were produced by immunoSEQ multiplex PCR, yet TCRdb's version contains in-frame clones alone and is incomplete. The data contain 14,000 to 15,000 clones, around nine tenths of them singletons. The sequencing here drew on PBMCs, taken around atezolizumab (anti-PD-L1) treatment. Every receptor here comes from a man between 70 and 80 years old with urothelial cancer.

CDR3 residues: CASSLTGSRNTIYF. CDR3 nucleotide sequence: TGTGCCAGCAGCTTGACGGGTAGTAGAAACACCATATATTTT. This rearrangement joins TRBV5-8 to TRBJ1-3; D unresolved. V was cut by 1 base and J by 5 bases, with 10 bases left in between. This CDR3 spans 14 amino acids. The germline V gene encodes CDR1 SGHTS and CDR2 YDEGEE.

The chain recombines TRBV19 with TRBJ1-2, with unresolved D. The CDR3 spans 12 residues. Germline V gives CDR1 LNHDA, CDR2 SQIVND (reference sequence). V dropped 7 bases and J dropped 4 bases, with 10 bases sitting between them. In DNA, the CDR3 is TGTGCCAGTACCTCTAGGTTCTATGGCTACACCTTC. Protein: CASTSRFYGYTF.

This clone has just a few counts. The V call is TRBV30, the J call TRBJ1-4, with TRBD1 matching 8 bases. CDR1 and CDR2 (germline): GTSNPN, SVGIG (reference sequence). The CDR3 sequence is 17 residues long. Unmatched junction bases numbered 14, after V lost 0 bases and J lost 8 bases. The CDR3 DNA follows: TGTGCCTGGAGTGTACGATGGAGTAGGACAGGGTTCGAAAAACTGTTTTTT. This translates into CAWSVRWSRTGFEKLFF.

This sequence joins TRBV5-1 and TRBJ2-5, with TRBD1 matching 8 bases. Losses at the gene ends were 4 bases for V and 5 bases for J; bases not matched to a gene: 7. This CDR3 is 14 amino acids long. CDR1 and CDR2 (germline): SGHRS, YFSETQ. For the CDR3, the DNA is TGCGCCAGCAGCCCGTGGACAGGGCGGGAGACCCAGTACTTC. Its translation: CASSPWTGRETQYF. Full variable domain (rest looked up from reference TRBV5-1 and TRBJ2-5): KAGVTQTPRYLIKTRGQQVTLSCSPISGHRSVSWYQQTPGQGLQFLFEYFSETQRNKGNFPGRFSGRQFSNSRSEMNVSTLELGDSALYLCASSPWTGRETQYFGPGTRLLVL.

The genes are TRBV25-1 and TRBJ1-1; unclear D gene. The CDR3 is made up of 12 amino acids. Germline V gene lookup returns CDR1 MGHDK and CDR2 SYGVNS. The V gene lost 4 bases and the J gene lost 8 bases, with 11 bases spanning the gap. CDR3 in amino acids: CASSVVGNEAFF. CDR3 coding DNA: TGTGCCAGCAGTGTCGTGGGCAACGAAGCTTTCTTT.

CDR3 in amino acids: CAWRPRWTTGTDTQYF. The DNA of the CDR3 is TGTGCCTGGCGTCCGCGTTGGACTACCGGCACAGATACGCAGTATTTT. The chain combines TRBV30 with TRBJ2-3; tentative D call: TRBD2 (6 bases). Germline loops: CDR1 GTSNPN, CDR2 SVGIG (reference sequence). V lost 5 bases, J lost 1 base, and 19 bases lay in between. There are 16 residues in the CDR3.

DNA for the CDR3: TGTGCCAGCAGCCGACTTCAGAAGTACAATGAGCAGTTCTTC. Protein: CASSRLQKYNEQFF. The rearrangement joins TRBV6-5 to TRBJ2-1; D not resolved. This CDR3 is 14 amino acids long. V was trimmed by 6 bases and J by 4 bases, leaving 13 bases between them. Germline V CDR1 and CDR2: MNHEY, SVGAGI.